The text below deals with one T cell receptor (beta chain). Its antigen remains unknown. The data were taken from a study of blood T cells in healthy people across ages. Study results and caveats: Estimates of diversity drawn from one million T cells were considered underestimates.

The authors ran a second PCR of roughly 6 to 12 cycles using a sample-barcoded 5' primer and a J-beta primer mix. TCRdb used MiXCR to reprocess the 5' RACE reads, holding one entry per CDR3 protein. The table has 1.5 million or so distinct CDR3 sequences, approximately 39% seen once. V dropped 0 bases and J dropped 11; count of bases not matched to a gene: 15. This CDR3 is built from 17 residues. The germline CDR1 and CDR2 sequences are SGHTA and FQGNSA. The chain has TRBV7-2 and TRBJ2-5; 10 bases are shared with TRBD2. The receptor comes from a young woman in good health. The specimen sequenced was blood. CDR3 sequence (DNA): TGTGCCAGCAGCTTAGCACCAGCTAGCGGGAGCTACAATGAGCAGTACTTC. Protein sequence: CASSLAPASGSYNEQYF.